The T cell receptor beta chain described here comes from a study of blood T cell repertoires in COVID-19. Study information: In each case, the material was cDNA or gDNA derived from T cells, B-cell-depleted T cells, or PBMCs.

The assay was immunoSEQ multiplex PCR, and TCRdb's table has in-frame clones only and misses some. Of under 250,000 clones listed, around nine tenths are singletons. This receptor was obtained from a man aged 60 to 75 with COVID-19, enrolled during active disease. Sequencing was done on a sample of peripheral blood.

The CDR3 sequence is CASSLGGSGSSYEQYF. CDR3 bases: TGTGCCAGCAGCTTGGGAGGTAGCGGGTCGTCCTACGAGCAGTACTTC. V usage is TRBV5-4 and J usage is TRBJ2-7; 7 bases line up with TRBD2. CDR1 and CDR2 (germline): SGHNT, YYREEE (reference sequence). The CDR3 spans 16 residues. V dropped 0 bases and J dropped 1; count of bases not matched to a gene: 7.